Sequencing of this T cell receptor beta chain was carried out in a study of regulatory T cells in long-lasting Graves disease. According to the study, TCR beta libraries were built with iRepertoire HTBI primers and CDR3-region Arm-PCR. TCRdb re-derived calls from the multiplex PCR reads in MiXCR, one entry per CDR3 protein. In the table there are 300,000 to 400,000 distinct CDR3 sequences, 18% of which are singletons. Many counts were recorded for this clonotype. Antigen: not known. Germline values: CDR1 MNHEY, CDR2 SMNVEV (reference sequence). V lost 5 bases and J lost 5; bases outside the gene matches: 12. The CDR3 contains 17 residues. Study-level results: Persistent cases favored TRBV28, TRBJ1-2 and TRBJ2-5. Reduced TCR diversity was observed in persistent Graves' patients versus newly diagnosed patients.

Time point described: newly diagnosed GD, antithyroid drugs for less than 3 months. PBMCs were the source of the RNA used for TCR sequencing. Graves' disease was diagnosed by American Thyroid Association guidelines. Enrollment of patients was through an endocrinology department in Xi'an, China. The TCR was taken from a female donor with Graves disease. The sequencing here drew on peripheral blood mononuclear cells (PBMCs), taken at new diagnosis, from a patient treated with antithyroid drugs. V usage is TRBV27 and J usage is TRBJ1-4; 9 bases fit TRBD1. The CDR3 nucleotides are TGTGCCAGCAGTCCGTACCCCTCGGGACAGGGAAATGAAAAACTGTTTTTT. Translating gives CASSPYPSGQGNEKLFF.